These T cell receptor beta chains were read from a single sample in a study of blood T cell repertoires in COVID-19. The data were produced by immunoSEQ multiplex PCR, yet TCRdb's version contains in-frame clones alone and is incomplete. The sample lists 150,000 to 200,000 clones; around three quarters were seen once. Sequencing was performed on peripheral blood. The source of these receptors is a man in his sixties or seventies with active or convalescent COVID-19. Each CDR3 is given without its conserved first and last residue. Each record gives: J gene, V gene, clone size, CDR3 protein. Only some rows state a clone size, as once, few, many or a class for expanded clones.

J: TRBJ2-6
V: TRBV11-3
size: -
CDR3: ASSSPAGTGSSGANVLT

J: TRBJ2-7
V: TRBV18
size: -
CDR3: ASSLQQGQGANEQY

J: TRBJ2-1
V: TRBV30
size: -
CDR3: AWSVRNEQF

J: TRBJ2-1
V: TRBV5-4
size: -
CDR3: ASSLENTYNEQF

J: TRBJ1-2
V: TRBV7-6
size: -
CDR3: ASGRRGNYGYT

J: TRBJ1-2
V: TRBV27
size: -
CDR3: ASGSIRQTTNYGYT

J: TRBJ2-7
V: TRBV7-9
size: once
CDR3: ASSLAGYLEQY

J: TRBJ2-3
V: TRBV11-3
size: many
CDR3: ASSSGGDGTDTQY

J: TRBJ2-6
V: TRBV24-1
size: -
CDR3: ATSDLTGVLT

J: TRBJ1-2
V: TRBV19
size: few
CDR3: ASSTWPRGNYGYT

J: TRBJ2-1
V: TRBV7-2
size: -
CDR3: ASSLVAGGGNEQF

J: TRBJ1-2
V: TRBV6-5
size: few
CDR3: ASSPRTGVGYT

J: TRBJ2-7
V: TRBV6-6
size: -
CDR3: ASSYDRSGSIYEQY

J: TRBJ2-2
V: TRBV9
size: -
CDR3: ASSVDFAGELF

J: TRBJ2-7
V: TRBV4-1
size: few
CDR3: ASSPGAGGEQY

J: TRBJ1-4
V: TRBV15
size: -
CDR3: ATSRAGNEKLF

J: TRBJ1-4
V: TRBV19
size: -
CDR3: ASSILSEKLF

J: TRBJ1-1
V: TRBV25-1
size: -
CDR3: ASMEQGASTEAF

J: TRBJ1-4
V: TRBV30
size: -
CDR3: AWTPGLVRETEKLF

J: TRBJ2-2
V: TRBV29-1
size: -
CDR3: SGRGQGASGELF

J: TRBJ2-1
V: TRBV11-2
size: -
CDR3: ASSLESPHNEQF

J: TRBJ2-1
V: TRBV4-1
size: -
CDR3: ASSQGLAGYNEQF

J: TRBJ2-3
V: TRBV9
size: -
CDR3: ASSAQGISTDTQY

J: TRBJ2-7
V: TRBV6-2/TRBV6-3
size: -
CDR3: ASSKTGSYEQY

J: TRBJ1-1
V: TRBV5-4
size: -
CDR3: ASSLFNGGNTEAF

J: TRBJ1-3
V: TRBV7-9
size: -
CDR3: ASSRRGGAGNTIY

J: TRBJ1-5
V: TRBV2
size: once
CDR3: ASMSTGVGNQPQH

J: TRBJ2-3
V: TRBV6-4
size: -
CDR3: ASSVGGGSPDTQY

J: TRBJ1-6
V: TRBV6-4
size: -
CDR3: ASTANPGNSPLH

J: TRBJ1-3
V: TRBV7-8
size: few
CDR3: ASSLTYGSGNTIY

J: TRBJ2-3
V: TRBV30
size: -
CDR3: AWKLAGGTDTQY

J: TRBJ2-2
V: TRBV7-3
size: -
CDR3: ASSLSGSSGELF

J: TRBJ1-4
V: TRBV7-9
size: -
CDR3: ASSPQSAREKLF

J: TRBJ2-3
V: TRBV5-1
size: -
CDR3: ASSQPDRAGDTQY

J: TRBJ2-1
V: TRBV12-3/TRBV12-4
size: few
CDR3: ASSGQGREQF

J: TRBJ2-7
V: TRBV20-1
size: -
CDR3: SASRADSEQY

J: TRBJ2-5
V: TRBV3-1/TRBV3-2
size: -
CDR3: ASSPPGGVAGEETQY

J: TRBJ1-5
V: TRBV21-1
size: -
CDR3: ASSRGFGGRRSQPQH